One and the same sample provided the 16 T cell receptor beta chains below, sequenced in a study of siplizumab effects on memory and regulatory T cells. Using immunoSEQ multiplex PCR, the repertoire was profiled, and TCRdb retains in-frame clones only, with some absent. Of roughly 92,000 clones listed, just under 95% are singletons. Sequencing was carried out using non-Treg CD4+ T cells sorted from blood. The source of these receptors is a human donor in good health.

This chain links TRBV5-4 with TRBJ2-5, with 14 bases identical to TRBD2. The CDR3 covers 16 residues. Germline trimming cut 4 bases from V and 4 bases from J; bases unmatched to any gene: 6. Germline lookup yields CDR1 SGHNT and CDR2 YYREEE (reference sequence). CDR3 sequence (DNA): TGTGCCAGCAGCCTAGGGACTAGCGGGAGAGGAGAGACCCAGTACTTC. It is translated as CASSLGTSGRGETQYF. Variable domain in full (rest from reference TRBV5-4 and TRBJ2-5): ETGVTQSPTHLIKTRGQQVTLRCSSQSGHNTVSWYQQALGQGPQFIFQYYREEENGRGNFPPRFSGLQFPNYSSELNVNALELDDSALYLCASSLGTSGRGETQYFGPGTRLLVL.

A word on this clone: A read error may produce the germline difference seen at one junction end. This sequence joins TRBV7-8 and TRBJ1-1; the match to TRBD1 covers 8 bases. The CDR3 consists of 15 residues. CDR1 SGHVS and CDR2 FQNEAQ come from the germline V gene. The chain's CDR3 is CASTDRDRLAADAFF. CDR3 bases: TGTGCCAGCACCGACCGGGACAGGCTGGCCGCTGATGCTTTCTTT.

This clone was seen a single time. This chain connects TRBV18 to TRBJ2-3, with D unresolved. The CDR3 runs to 16 residues. V gave up 3 bases and J gave up 4 bases, with 17 bases separating them. Per germline, CDR1 KGHSH and CDR2 LQKENI. The DNA for the CDR3 is TGTGCCAGCTCACCGGTAAAGAAACGGCTGGCAGATACGCAGTATTTT. As protein: CASSPVKKRLADTQYF.

CDR3 sequence reads: CASSERQGNQPQHF. DNA of the CDR3: TGTGCCAGCAGTGAACGGCAGGGGAATCAGCCCCAGCATTTT. This sequence joins TRBV6-1 and TRBJ1-5, with D maybe TRBD1 (6 bases). The V end was cut by 2 bases, the J end by 4 bases, with 9 bases between. The V gene's germline CDR1 is MNHNS and CDR2 SASEGT. CDR3 length equals 14 residues.

The chain is built from TRBV6-6 and TRBJ1-2, with a possible D match to TRBD1 (5 bases). Germline loops: CDR1 MNHNY, CDR2 SVGAGI (reference sequence). The CDR3 contains 12 residues. V gave up 4 bases and J gave up 4 bases, with 7 bases separating them. This CDR3 is CASSSDSYGYTF. CDR3 in DNA: TGTGCCAGCAGTTCCGACAGCTATGGCTACACCTTC.

This sequence joins TRBV7-2 and TRBJ2-3; D is ambiguous. V was cut by 2 bases and J by 0 bases, with 6 bases left in between. CDR1 and CDR2 from the germline V gene are SGHTA and FQGNSA. The CDR3 spans 14 residues. The CDR3 loop is CASSLTASTDTQYF. DNA of the CDR3: TGTGCCAGCAGCTTAACGGCCAGCACAGATACGCAGTATTTT.

This sequence joins TRBV7-3 and TRBJ2-1; 8 bases are shared with TRBD2. The CDR3 is 17 residues long. The V and J ends lost 5 bases and 9 bases, in that order; junction bases with no gene match: 18. Per the germline V gene, CDR1 is SGHTA and CDR2 is FQGTGA. The CDR3 DNA sequence: TGTGCCAGCAGCCCCCACTCAGCGGGAGTAGACGGGAGTGAGCAGTTCTTC. This codes for CASSPHSAGVDGSEQFF.

This chain connects TRBV11-2 to TRBJ2-7, with 11 bases fitting TRBD2. The CDR3 consists of 14 residues. CDR1 and CDR2 from the germline V gene are SGHAT and FQNNGV. The V and J ends lost 3 bases and 5 bases, in that order; junction bases with no gene match: 3. The CDR3 DNA is TGTGCCAGCAGCTTTAGCGGGAGGGCCCACGAGCAGTACTTC. As protein: CASSFSGRAHEQYF.

The chain uses TRBV14 and TRBJ2-5, with TRBD2 matching 7 bases. Trimming removed 1 base from V and 1 base from J; junction bases left unmatched: 3. Germline-derived CDR1 and CDR2 are SGHDN and FVKESK. The CDR3 length is 15 residues. The CDR3 is CASSQALAVQETQYF. CDR3 DNA: TGTGCCAGCAGCCAAGCTCTAGCGGTCCAAGAGACCCAGTACTTC. Based on the CDR3 plus reference TRBV14 and TRBJ2-5, the full variable domain is EAGVTQFPSHSVIEKGQTVTLRCDPISGHDNLYWYRRVMGKEIKFLLHFVKESKQDESGMPNNRFLAERTGGTYSTLKVQPAELEDSGVYFCASSQALAVQETQYFGPGTRLLVL.

The CDR3 loop reads CASSGPTGTNSPLHF. CDR3 in DNA: TGTGCCAGCAGTGGCCCGACAGGGACGAATTCACCCCTCCACTTT. V usage is TRBV2 and J usage is TRBJ1-6, with TRBD1 identical over 7 bases. This CDR3 has 15 amino acids. J gave up 7 bases and V 4 bases, and 7 bases lay outside the gene matches. CDR1 SNHLY and CDR2 FYNNEI come from the germline V gene.

This clone occurred a few times. The chain couples TRBV25-1 to TRBJ2-7; D is perhaps TRBD2 (5 bases). This CDR3 spans 13 amino acids. Trimming took 4 bases from V and 6 from J, leaving 13 bases between them. Germline CDR1 reads MGHDK; CDR2 reads SYGVNS. CDR3: CASSGEEVREQYF. The CDR3 nucleotides read TGTGCCAGCAGTGGAGAGGAGGTGCGCGAGCAGTACTTC.

The chain links TRBV7-8 to TRBJ1-4; D perhaps matches TRBD1 (6 bases). Germline CDR1 SGHVS, CDR2 FQNEAQ. This CDR3 is 16 amino acids long. V dropped 4 bases and J dropped 6 bases, with 18 bases sitting between them. CDR3 residues: CASSSAGGAFDEKLFF. The CDR3 DNA sequence: TGTGCCAGCAGCTCCGCCGGGGGGGCGTTCGATGAAAAACTGTTTTTT. Full variable domain (outside the CDR3, taken from reference TRBV7-8 and TRBJ1-4): GAGVSQSPRYKVAKRGQDVALRCDPISGHVSLFWYQQALGQGPEFLTYFQNEAQLDKSGLPSDRFFAERPEGSVSTLKIQRTQQEDSAVYLCASSSAGGAFDEKLFFGSGTQLSVL.

The V gene is TRBV6-1, the J gene TRBJ2-1; the match to TRBD2 covers 9 bases. Germline-derived CDR1 and CDR2 are MNHNS and SASEGT. The CDR3 spans 13 residues. J was trimmed by 7 bases and V by 2 bases; bases with no gene match: 0. CDR3 loop: CASSESGGNEQFF. The DNA of the CDR3 is TGTGCCAGCAGTGAAAGCGGGGGGAATGAGCAGTTCTTC.

CDR3 bases: TGTGCCAGCAGCCGGCTATCCGGTCTAGCTCCCGCCGAGCAGTACTTC. This encodes CASSRLSGLAPAEQYF. The chain has TRBV7-8 and TRBJ2-7; possibly TRBD2 for D (5 bases). Germline V lookup: CDR1 SGHVS, CDR2 FQNEAQ. There are 16 residues in the CDR3. Trimming left V 5 bases short and J 6 bases short, with 23 bases between.

This clone has only one observation. The chain uses TRBV5-1 and TRBJ1-4; D is perhaps TRBD1 (5 bases). Per the germline V gene, CDR1 is SGHRS and CDR2 is YFSETQ. The CDR3 is 16 residues long. Trimming stripped 4 bases from V and 2 bases from J, with 15 bases between. The CDR3 region has the DNA TGCGCCAGCAGCAGCGTACCGGGACGTACTAATGAAAAACTGTTTTTT. The encoded protein is CASSSVPGRTNEKLFF.

The rearrangement uses TRBV9 and TRBJ2-5, with D possibly being TRBD2 (6 bases). Trimming left V 4 bases short and J 0 bases short, with 10 bases between. The CDR3 loop spans 14 amino acids. The germline V gene has CDR1 SGDLS and CDR2 YYNGEE. Here the CDR3 reads CASSFRDYQETQYF. The CDR3 nucleotides read TGTGCCAGCAGCTTTCGGGACTACCAAGAGACCCAGTACTTC.